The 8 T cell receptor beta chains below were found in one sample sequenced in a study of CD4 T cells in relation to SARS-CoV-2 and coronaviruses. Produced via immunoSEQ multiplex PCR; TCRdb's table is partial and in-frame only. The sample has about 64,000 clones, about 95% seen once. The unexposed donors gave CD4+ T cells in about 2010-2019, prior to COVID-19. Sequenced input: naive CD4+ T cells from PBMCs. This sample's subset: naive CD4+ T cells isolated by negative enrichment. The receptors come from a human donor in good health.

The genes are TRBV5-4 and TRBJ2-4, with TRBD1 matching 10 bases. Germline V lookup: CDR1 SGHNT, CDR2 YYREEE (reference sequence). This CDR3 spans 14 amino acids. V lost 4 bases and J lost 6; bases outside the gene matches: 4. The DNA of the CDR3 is TGTGCCAGCAGCATCCGGGACAGGGGAAACATTCAGTACTTC. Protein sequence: CASSIRDRGNIQYF. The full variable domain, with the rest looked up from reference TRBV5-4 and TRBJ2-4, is ETGVTQSPTHLIKTRGQQVTLRCSSQSGHNTVSWYQQALGQGPQFIFQYYREEENGRGNFPPRFSGLQFPNYSSELNVNALELDDSALYLCASSIRDRGNIQYFGAGTRLSVL.

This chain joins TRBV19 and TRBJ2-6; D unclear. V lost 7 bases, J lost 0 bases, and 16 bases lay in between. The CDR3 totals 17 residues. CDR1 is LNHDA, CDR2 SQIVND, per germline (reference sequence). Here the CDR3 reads CASTLWSVSSGANVLTF. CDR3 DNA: TGTGCCAGTACCTTGTGGAGCGTTTCCTCTGGGGCCAACGTCCTGACTTTC.

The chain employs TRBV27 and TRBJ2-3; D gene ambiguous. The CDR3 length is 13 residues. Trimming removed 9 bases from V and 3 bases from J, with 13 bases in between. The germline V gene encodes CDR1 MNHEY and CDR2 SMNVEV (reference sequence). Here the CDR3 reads CASARLVTDTQYF. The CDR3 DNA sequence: TGTGCCAGTGCTAGACTCGTGACAGATACGCAGTATTTT.

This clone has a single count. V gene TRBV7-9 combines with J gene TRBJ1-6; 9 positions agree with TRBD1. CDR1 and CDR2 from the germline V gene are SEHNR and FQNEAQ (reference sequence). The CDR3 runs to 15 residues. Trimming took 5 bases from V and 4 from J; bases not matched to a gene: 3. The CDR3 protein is CASSPGTGYNSPLHF. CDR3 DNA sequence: TGTGCCAGCAGCCCGGGGACAGGGTATAATTCACCCCTCCACTTT.

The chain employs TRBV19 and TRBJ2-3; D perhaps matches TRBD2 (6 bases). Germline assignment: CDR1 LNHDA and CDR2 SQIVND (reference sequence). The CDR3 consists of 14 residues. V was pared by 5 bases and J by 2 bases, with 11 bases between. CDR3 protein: CASSSAGLTDTQYF. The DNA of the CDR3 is TGTGCCAGTAGTTCCGCGGGACTCACAGATACGCAGTATTTT.

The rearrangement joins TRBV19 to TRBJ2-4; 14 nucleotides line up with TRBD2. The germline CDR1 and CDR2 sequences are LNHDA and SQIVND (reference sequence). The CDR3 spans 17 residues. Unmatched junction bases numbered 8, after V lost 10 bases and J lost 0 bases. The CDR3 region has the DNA TGTGCCACCTCGACTAGCGGGAGGGCCGGAGCCAAAAACATTCAGTACTTC. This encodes CATSTSGRAGAKNIQYF.

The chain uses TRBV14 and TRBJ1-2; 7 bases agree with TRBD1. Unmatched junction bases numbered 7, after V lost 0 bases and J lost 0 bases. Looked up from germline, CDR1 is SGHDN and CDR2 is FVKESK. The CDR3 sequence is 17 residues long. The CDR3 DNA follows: TGTGCCAGCAGCCAAGACCGGGACAGCCGACCTAACTATGGCTACACCTTC. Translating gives CASSQDRDSRPNYGYTF. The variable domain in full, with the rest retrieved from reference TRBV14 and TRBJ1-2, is EAGVTQFPSHSVIEKGQTVTLRCDPISGHDNLYWYRRVMGKEIKFLLHFVKESKQDESGMPNNRFLAERTGGTYSTLKVQPAELEDSGVYFCASSQDRDSRPNYGYTFGSGTRLTVV.

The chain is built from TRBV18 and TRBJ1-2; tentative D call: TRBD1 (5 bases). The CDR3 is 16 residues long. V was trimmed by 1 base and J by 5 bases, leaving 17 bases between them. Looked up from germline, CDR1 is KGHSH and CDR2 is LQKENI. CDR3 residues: CASSPLSQGKIYGYTF. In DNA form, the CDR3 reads TGTGCCAGCTCACCACTCTCCCAGGGTAAGATTTATGGCTACACCTTC.